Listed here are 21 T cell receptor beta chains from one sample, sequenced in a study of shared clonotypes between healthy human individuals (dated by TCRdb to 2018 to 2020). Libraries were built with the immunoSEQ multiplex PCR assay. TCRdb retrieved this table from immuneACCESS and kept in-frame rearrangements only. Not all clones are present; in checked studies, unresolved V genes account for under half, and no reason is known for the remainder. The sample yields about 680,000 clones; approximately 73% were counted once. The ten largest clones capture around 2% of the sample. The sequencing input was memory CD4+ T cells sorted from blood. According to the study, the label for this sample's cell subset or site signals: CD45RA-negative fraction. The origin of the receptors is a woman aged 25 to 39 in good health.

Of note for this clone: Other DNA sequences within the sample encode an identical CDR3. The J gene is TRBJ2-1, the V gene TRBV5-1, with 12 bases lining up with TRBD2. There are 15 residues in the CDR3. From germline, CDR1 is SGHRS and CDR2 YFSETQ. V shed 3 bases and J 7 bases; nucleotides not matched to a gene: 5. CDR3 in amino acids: CASSSGLAGTNEQFF. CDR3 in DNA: TGCGCCAGCAGCTCCGGACTAGCGGGAACGAATGAGCAGTTCTTC.

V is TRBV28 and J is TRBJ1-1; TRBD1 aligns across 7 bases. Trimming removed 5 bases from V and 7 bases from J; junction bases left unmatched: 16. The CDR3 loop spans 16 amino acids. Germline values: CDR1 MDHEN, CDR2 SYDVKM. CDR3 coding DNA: TGTGCCAGCAGTCTCCACCAAACCAGGGGGTTCGGTGAAGCTTTCTTT. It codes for CASSLHQTRGFGEAFF.

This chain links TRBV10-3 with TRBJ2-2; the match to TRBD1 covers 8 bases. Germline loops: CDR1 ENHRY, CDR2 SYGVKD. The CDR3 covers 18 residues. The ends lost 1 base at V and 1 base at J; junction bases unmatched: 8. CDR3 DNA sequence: TGTGCCATCAGTGAGTTCCCTTTAGGACAGGGGAACACCGGGGAGCTGTTTTTT. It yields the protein CAISEFPLGQGNTGELFF.

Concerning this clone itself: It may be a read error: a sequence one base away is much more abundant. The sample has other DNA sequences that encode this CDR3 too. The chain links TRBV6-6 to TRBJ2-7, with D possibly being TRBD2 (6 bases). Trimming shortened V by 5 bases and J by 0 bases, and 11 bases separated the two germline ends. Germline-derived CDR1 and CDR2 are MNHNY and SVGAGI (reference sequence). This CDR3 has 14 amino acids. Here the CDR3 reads CASSRDFSSYEQYF. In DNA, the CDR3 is TGTGCCAGCAGTCGGGACTTCAGCTCCTACGAGCAGTACTTC.

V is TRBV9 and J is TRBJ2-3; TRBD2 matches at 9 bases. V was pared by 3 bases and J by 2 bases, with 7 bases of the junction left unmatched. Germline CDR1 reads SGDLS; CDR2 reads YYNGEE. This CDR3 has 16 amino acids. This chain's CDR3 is CASSARREGLTDTQYF. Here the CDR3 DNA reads TGTGCCAGCAGCGCTCGGCGGGAGGGCCTCACAGATACGCAGTATTTT.

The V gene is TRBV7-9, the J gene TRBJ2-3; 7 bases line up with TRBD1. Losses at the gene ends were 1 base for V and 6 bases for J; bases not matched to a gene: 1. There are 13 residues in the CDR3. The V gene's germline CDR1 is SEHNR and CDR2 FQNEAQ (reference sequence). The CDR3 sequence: CASSLGQGDTQYF. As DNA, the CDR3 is TGTGCCAGCAGCTTAGGACAGGGTGATACGCAGTATTTT.

The DNA of the CDR3 is TGCGCCAGCCGCCGACAGGGGCTGACAGATACGCAGTATTTT. Encoded protein: CASRRQGLTDTQYF. V and J are TRBV5-1 and TRBJ2-3, with 8 bases that match TRBD1. CDR1 and CDR2 from the germline V gene are SGHRS and YFSETQ. The CDR3 spans 14 residues. Trimming at V came to 7 bases and at J to 3 bases, leaving 7 bases not matched to a gene.

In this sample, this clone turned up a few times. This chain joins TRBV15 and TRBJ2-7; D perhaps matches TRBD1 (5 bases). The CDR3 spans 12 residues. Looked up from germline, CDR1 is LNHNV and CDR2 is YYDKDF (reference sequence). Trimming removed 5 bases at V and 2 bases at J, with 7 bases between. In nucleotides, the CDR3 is TGTGCCACCAGCGACAGTCCCTACGAGCAGTACTTC. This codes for CATSDSPYEQYF.

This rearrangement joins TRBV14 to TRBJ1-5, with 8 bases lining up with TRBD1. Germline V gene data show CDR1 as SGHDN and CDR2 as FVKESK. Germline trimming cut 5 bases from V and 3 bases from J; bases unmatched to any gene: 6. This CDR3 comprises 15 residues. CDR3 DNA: TGTGCCAGCAGCGAGCCGACAGGGGACAATCAGCCCCAGCATTTT. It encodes CASSEPTGDNQPQHF. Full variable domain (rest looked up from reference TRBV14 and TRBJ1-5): EAGVTQFPSHSVIEKGQTVTLRCDPISGHDNLYWYRRVMGKEIKFLLHFVKESKQDESGMPNNRFLAERTGGTYSTLKVQPAELEDSGVYFCASSEPTGDNQPQHFGDGTRLSIL.

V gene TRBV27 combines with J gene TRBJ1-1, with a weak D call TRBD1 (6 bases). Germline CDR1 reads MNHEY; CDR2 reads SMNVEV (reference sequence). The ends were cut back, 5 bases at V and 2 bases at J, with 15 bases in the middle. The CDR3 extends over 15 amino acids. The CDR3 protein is CASSGGTQPNTEAFF. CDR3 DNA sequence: TGTGCCAGCAGTGGGGGGACACAACCAAACACTGAAGCTTTCTTT.

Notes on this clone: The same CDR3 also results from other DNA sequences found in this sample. The CDR3 region is CASSYRGGNQPQHF. Written as DNA, the CDR3 is TGTGCCAGCAGTTACCGGGGTGGCAATCAGCCCCAGCATTTT. The V gene is TRBV6-6, the J gene TRBJ1-5; D unclear. Per the germline V gene, CDR1 is MNHNY and CDR2 is SVGAGI (reference sequence). The CDR3 extends over 14 amino acids. Trimming pared 2 bases from V and 2 bases from J, leaving 7 bases between.

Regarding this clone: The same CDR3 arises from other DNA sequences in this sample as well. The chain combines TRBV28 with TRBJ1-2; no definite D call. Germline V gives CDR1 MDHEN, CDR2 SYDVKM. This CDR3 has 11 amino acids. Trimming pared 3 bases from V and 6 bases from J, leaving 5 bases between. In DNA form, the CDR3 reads TGTGCCAGCAGTTTGTATAATGGCTACACCTTC. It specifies CASSLYNGYTF.

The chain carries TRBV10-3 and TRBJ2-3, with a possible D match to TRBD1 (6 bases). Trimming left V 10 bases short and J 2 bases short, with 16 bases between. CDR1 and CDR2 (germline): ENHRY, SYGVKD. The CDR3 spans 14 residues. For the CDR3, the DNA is TGTGCCACGACCCGGGACATCAACACAGATACGCAGTATTTT. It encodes CATTRDINTDTQYF.

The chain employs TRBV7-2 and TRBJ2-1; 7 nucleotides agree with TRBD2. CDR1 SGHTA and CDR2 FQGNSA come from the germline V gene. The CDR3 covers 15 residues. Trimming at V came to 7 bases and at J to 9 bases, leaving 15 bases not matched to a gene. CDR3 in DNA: TGTGCCAGCACCTTTTCGGGAGGAGTGGTAGGTGAGCAGTTCTTC. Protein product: CASTFSGGVVGEQFF.

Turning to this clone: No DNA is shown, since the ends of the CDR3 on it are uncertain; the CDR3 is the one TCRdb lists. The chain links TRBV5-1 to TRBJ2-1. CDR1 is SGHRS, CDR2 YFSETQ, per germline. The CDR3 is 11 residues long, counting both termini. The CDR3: CASSLVGPGIF.

This CDR3 is CASSLRTASFSGNTIYF. The CDR3 DNA reads as TGTGCCAGCAGCTTAAGGACAGCGAGTTTCTCTGGAAACACCATATATTTT. V and J are TRBV14 and TRBJ1-3; D is possibly TRBD1 (6 bases). There are 17 residues in the CDR3. Germline V gene data show CDR1 as SGHDN and CDR2 as FVKESK. Trimming removed 5 bases from V and 0 bases from J, with 17 bases in between.

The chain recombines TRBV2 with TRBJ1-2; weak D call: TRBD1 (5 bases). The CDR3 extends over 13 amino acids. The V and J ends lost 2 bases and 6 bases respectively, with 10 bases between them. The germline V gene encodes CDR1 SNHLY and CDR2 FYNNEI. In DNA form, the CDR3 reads TGTGCCAGCAGTGAATTCGGGGCGAATGGCTACACCTTC. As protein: CASSEFGANGYTF.

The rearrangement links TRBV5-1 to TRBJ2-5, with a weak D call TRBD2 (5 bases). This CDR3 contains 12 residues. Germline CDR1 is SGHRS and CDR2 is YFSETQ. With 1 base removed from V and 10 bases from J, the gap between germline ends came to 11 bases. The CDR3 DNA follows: TGCGCCAGCAGCTTGTGGGGAGCGCACCAGTACTTC. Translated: CASSLWGAHQYF.

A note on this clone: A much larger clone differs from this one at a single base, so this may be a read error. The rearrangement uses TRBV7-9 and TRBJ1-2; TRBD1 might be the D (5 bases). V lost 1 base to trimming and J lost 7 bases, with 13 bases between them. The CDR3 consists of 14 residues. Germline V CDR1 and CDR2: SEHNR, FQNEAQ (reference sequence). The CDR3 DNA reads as TGTGCCAGCAGCTTAGTGATGCAGGGCGGTGGCTACACCTTC. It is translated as CASSLVMQGGGYTF.

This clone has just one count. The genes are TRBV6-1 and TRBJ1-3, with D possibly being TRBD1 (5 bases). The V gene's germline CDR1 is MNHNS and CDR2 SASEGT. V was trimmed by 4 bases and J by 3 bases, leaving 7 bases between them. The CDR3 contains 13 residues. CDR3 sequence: CASSGDGGNTIYF. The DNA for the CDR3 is TGTGCCAGCAGTGGGGACGGTGGAAACACCATATATTTT.

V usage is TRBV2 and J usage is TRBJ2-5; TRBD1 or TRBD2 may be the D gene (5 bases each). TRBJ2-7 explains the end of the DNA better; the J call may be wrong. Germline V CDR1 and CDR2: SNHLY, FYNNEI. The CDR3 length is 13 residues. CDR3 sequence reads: CASSEGRDHEQYF. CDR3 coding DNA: TGTGCCAGCAGTGAGGGCAGGGACCACGAGCAGTACTTC.